This entry features one T cell receptor beta chain sequence. Its antigen is still unknown. No base qualities exist here, and no much larger clone lies one base off it. This entry comes from a study of relationships among human T cell subsets (dated by TCRdb to 2010 to 2012). For the study in its entirety: Sequencing was performed on eight distinct blood T cell populations: pan T, CD8 cytotoxic, regulatory, Th1, Th2, naive plus transitional, activated and memory cells.

Following the CD25, CD56 and CD294 bead selections, the CD4+CD25-CD294- flow-through was collected as the Th1 cells. To isolate the T cell subsets, Miltenyi superparamagnetic beads coated with subset-specific monoclonal antibodies were used. All T cell populations were isolated from peripheral blood. Ficoll separation of whole blood yielded mononuclear cells, and anti-CD14 microbeads were then used to deplete the monocytes. Isolated cell populations were immediately resuspended in RNAprotect reagent. The germline V gene (reference sequence) provides CDR1 DFQATT and CDR2 SNEGSKA. V is cut by 0 bases and J by 5 bases, and the space between the germline ends is 21 bases. The CDR3 runs 17 residues from the cysteine to the phenylalanine. Only CDR3 DNA is held: 51 bases, read in frame from base 1. Library prep was done by multiplex PCR. Sequenced on a 454 GS FLX. Semiquantitative ARM-PCR was used to amplify the TCR alpha and beta CDR3 regions from mRNA. ARM-PCR used tagged nested gene-specific primers, after which communal superprimers carried out exponential amplification. Nested primers were removed by exonuclease before the second amplification round on first-round PCR products. Amplicons were sequenced on the 454 platform, which allows rapid sequencing of millions of DNA fragments without cloning bias. An effective read was defined as a read mappable to both V and J germline segments. Processing in the source paper ran as follows. Reads were assigned to germline V, D and J segments with IRmap, which uses pyromap, a Smith-Waterman modification adapted to 454 sequencing errors. D-beta assignments were filtered using cutoffs set at the 99th percentile of alignment scores from simulated random sequences. The amino acids between the conserved V-segment Y[YFLI]C motif and the J-segment [FW]GXGT motif were defined as CDR3. Repertoire diversity was estimated with a compound Poisson process model previously applied to large-scale EST data. A cross-contamination detection procedure was applied to argue against sample contamination as the source of shared CDR3s. TCRdb applied fastp at Q25 and MiXCR to the public reads, then kept only in-frame beta chains. Every CDR3 protein is listed once, alongside the most common genes and DNA of its rows. TCRdb, rather than the study authors, made the V and J calls. The sample table contains more than 10,000 distinct CDR3 sequences; only one count was recorded for around 64% of them. Roughly 27% of the sample is in the top ten clones.

Paper-wide results and their limitations: The bead-based sorting could not exclude a CD4+CD8+ double-positive population. The considerable overlap in CDR3s among Th1, Th2 and regulatory T cells was taken as suggesting that cell fate choices are stochastic. The seven subsets showed no statistically significant differences in V, D and J usage, CDR3 length, or N-nucleotide additions. Over 50% of CD8+ cytotoxic sequences belonged to clones with over 100 reads, whereas regulatory and Th2 subsets showed few such clones.

Sequenced material: CD4+ Th1 cells sorted from blood. Per the publication, the cell subset or site label means: CD4+CD25-CD294- T helper 1 cells. The chain is made from TRBV20-1 and TRBJ2-3, with an unclear D gene assignment. The TCR sequence derives from a man aged 40-49 years in good health. The DNA is as follows: TGCAGTGCTAGAGACCTACTGTCACTTCGCAAGGGAGATACGCAGTATTTT. Its translation is CSARDLLSLRKGDTQYF.